Given below is one T cell receptor (beta chain) in context. CDR3 length equals 15 residues. V was clipped by 7 bases and J by 4 bases; unmatched bases: 12. The germline CDR1 and CDR2 sequences are SQVTM and ANQGSEA. This sample is drawn from a study of CD8 T cells in Susac syndrome. RNA was extracted with the RNeasy kit, and a quantity of roughly 0.45 to 1 ug was reverse transcribed using random hexamers. Amplification of TCR beta CDR3 across 54 Vbeta and 13 Jbeta was performed with immunoSEQ multiplex PCR. One entry per CDR3 protein, called by TCRdb with MiXCR from the immunoSEQ multiplex PCR reads. Altogether 300,000 to 350,000 distinct CDR3 sequences are present, roughly 94% being singletons, with the ten largest covering 0.06% to 0.075%.

The receptor was isolated from a human donor with multiple sclerosis. V is TRBV29-1 and J is TRBJ2-5; 10 nucleotides align to TRBD2. Sequences were obtained from CD4+ T cells from PBMCs. The CDR3 DNA reads as TGCAGCGGGACAATAAGGACTAGCGGCCCAGAGACCCAGTACTTC. This translates into CSGTIRTSGPETQYF.